This T cell receptor (beta chain) was found in a study of identical twins. Only a few counts were recorded for this clonotype. TCRdb re-called the 5' RACE reads with MiXCR, one entry per CDR3 protein. The data hold 500,000 to 650,000 distinct CDR3 sequences, with under 8.5% observed a single time. This CDR3 spans 17 amino acids. Per germline, CDR1 SSHAT and CDR2 FNYEAQ (reference sequence). Trimming took off 2 bases at V and 0 bases at J, with 13 bases between the two ends. These sequences were also reported in another study, on yellow fever vaccine responses in identical twins.

The sequence was collected from a woman aged 18 to 35 in good health. Sequencing input: PBMCs. V gene TRBV7-7 combines with J gene TRBJ2-2; D not certain. The CDR3 coding sequence is TGTGCCAGCAGCTTAAAAGGCAGATCGACGAACACCGGGGAGCTGTTTTTT. Translated: CASSLKGRSTNTGELFF.